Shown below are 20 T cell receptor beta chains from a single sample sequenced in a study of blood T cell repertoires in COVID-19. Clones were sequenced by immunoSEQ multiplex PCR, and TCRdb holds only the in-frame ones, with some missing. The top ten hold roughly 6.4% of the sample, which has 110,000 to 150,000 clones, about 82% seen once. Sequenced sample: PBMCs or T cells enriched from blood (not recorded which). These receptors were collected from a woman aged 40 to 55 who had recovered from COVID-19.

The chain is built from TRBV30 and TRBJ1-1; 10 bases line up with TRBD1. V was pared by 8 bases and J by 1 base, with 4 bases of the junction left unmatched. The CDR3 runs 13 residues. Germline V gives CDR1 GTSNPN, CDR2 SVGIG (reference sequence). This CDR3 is CASRQGANTEAFF. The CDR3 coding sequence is TGTGCCAGTAGACAGGGGGCGAACACTGAAGCTTTCTTT.

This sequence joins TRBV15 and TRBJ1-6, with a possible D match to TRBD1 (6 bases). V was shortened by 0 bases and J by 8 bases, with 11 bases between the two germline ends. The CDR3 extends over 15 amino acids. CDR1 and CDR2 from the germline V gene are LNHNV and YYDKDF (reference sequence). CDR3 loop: CATSREQGKDSPLHF. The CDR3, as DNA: TGTGCCACCAGCAGAGAACAGGGAAAAGATTCACCCCTCCACTTT.

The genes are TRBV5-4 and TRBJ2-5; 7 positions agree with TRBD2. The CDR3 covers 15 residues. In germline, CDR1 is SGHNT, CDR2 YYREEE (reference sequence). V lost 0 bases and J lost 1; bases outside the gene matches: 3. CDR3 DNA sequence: TGTGCCAGCAGCTTGGAGGCTAGCGGCCAAGAGACCCAGTACTTC. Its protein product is CASSLEASGQETQYF.

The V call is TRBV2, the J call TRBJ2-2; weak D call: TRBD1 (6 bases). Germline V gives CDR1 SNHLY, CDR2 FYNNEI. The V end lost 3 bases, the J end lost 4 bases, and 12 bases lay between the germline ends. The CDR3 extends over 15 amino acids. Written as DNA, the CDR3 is TGTGCCAGCAGTGATGGGCTAGGGGGCACCGGGGAGCTGTTTTTT. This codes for CASSDGLGGTGELFF. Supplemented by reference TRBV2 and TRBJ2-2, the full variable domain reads EPEVTQTPSHQVTQMGQEVILRCVPISNHLYFYWYRQILGQKVEFLVSFYNNEISEKSEIFDDQFSVERPDGSNFTLKIRSTKLEDSAMYFCASSDGLGGTGELFFGEGSRLTVL.

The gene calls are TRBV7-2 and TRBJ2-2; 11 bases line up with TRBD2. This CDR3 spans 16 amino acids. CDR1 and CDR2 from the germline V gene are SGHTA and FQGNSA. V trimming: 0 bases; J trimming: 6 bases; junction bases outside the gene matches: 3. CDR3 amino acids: CASSLALAGGPGELFF. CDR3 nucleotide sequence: TGTGCCAGCAGCTTAGCGTTAGCGGGGGGGCCCGGGGAGCTGTTTTTT. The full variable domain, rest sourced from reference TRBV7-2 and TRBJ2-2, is GAGVSQSPSNKVTEKGKDVELRCDPISGHTALYWYRQSLGQGLEFLIYFQGNSAPDKSGLPSDRFSAERTGGSVSTLTIQRTQQEDSAVYLCASSLALAGGPGELFFGEGSRLTVL.

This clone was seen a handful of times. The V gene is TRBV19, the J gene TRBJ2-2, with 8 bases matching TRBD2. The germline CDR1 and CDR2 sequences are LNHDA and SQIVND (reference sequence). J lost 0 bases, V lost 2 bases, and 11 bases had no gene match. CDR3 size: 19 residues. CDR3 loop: CASSISTAGAYSNTGELFF. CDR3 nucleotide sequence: TGTGCCAGTAGTATAAGTACAGCGGGGGCCTACTCGAACACCGGGGAGCTGTTTTTT.

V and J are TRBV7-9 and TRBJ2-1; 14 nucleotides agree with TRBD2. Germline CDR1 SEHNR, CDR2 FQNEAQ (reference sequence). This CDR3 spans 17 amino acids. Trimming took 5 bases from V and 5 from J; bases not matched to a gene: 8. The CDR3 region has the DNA TGTGCCAGCAGCGCACGCCCGGGACTAGCGGGGGACAATGAGCAGTTCTTC. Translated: CASSARPGLAGDNEQFF.

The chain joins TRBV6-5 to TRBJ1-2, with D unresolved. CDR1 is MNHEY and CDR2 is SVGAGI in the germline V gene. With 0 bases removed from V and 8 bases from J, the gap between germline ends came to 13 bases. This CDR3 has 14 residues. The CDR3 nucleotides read TGTGCCAGCAGTTACTCCCGGGATCCCAGGGGCTACACCTTC. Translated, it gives CASSYSRDPRGYTF.

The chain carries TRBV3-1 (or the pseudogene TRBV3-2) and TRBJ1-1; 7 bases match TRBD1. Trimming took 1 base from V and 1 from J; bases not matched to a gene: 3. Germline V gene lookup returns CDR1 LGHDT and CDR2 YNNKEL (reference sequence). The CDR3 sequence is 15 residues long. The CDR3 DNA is TGTGCCAGCAGCCAAGTTTCAGGGGGGAACACTGAAGCTTTCTTT. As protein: CASSQVSGGNTEAFF.

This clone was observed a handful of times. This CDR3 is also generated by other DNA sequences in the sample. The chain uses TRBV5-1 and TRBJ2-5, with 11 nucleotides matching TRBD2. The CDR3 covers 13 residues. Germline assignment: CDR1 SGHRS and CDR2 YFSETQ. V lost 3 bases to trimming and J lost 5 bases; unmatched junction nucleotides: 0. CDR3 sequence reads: CASSSSGGETQYF. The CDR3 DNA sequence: TGCGCCAGCAGCTCTAGCGGGGGGGAGACCCAGTACTTC. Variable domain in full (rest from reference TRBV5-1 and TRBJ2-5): KAGVTQTPRYLIKTRGQQVTLSCSPISGHRSVSWYQQTPGQGLQFLFEYFSETQRNKGNFPGRFSGRQFSNSRSEMNVSTLELGDSALYLCASSSSGGETQYFGPGTRLLVL.

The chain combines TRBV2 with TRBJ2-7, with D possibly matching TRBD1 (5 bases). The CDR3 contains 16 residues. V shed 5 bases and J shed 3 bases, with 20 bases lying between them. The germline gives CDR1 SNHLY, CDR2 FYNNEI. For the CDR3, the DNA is TGTGCCAGCAGTCCGAGCTCCAGGGCGAAAAACTACGAGCAGTACTTC. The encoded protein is CASSPSSRAKNYEQYF.

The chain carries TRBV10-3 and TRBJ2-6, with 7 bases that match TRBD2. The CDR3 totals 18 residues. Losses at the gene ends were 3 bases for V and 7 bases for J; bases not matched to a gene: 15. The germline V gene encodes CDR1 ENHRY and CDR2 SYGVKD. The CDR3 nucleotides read TGTGCCATCAGTGACGATGCGGGGGATGCTTTTATAGCCAACGTCCTGACTTTC. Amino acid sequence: CAISDDAGDAFIANVLTF.

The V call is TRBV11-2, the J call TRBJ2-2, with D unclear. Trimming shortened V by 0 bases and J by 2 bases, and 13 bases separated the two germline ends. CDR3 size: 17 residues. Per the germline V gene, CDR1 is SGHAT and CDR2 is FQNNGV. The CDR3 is CASSLDYLILNTGELFF. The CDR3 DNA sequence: TGTGCCAGCAGCTTAGATTACTTAATCTTAAACACCGGGGAGCTGTTTTTT.

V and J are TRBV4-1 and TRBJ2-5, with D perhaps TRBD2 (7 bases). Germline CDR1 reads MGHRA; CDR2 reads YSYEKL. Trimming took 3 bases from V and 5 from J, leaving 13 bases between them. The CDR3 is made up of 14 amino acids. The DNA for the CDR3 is TGCGCCAGCAGCCAGGGCGCGGGGGCGGAGACCCAGTACTTC. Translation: CASSQGAGAETQYF.

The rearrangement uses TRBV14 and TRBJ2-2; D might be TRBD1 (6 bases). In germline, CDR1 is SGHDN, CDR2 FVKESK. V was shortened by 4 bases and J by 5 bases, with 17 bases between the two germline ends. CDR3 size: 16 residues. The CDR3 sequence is CASSPLRGVGTGELFF. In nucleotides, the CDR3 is TGTGCCAGCAGCCCCCTCAGGGGAGTAGGGACCGGGGAGCTGTTTTTT.

The CDR3 region is CASSLSGSTDTQYF. The CDR3 nucleotides read TGTGCCAGCAGCCTCAGCGGAAGCACAGATACGCAGTATTTT. This rearrangement joins TRBV7-9 to TRBJ2-3; D is possibly TRBD2 (5 bases). The germline V gene encodes CDR1 SEHNR and CDR2 FQNEAQ (reference sequence). The CDR3 runs 14 residues. Trimming took off 5 bases at V and 0 bases at J, with 9 bases between the two ends.

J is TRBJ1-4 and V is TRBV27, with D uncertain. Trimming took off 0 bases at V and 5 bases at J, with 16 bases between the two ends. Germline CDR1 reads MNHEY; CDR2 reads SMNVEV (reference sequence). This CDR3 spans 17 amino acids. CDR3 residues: CASSLSPFGRKNEKLFF. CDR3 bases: TGTGCCAGCAGTTTATCCCCGTTTGGCAGGAAGAATGAAAAACTGTTTTTT.

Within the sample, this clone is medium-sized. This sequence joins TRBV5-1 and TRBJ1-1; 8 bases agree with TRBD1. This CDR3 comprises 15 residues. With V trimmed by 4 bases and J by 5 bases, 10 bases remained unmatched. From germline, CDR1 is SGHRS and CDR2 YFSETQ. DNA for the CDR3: TGCGCCAGCAGCCGGGACAGGACCCGACAAACTGAAGCTTTCTTT. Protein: CASSRDRTRQTEAFF.

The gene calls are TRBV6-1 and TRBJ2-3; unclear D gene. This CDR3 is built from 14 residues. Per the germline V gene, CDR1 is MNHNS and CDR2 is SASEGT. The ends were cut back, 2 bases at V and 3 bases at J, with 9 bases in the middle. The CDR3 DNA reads TGTGCCAGCAGTGAATTTACAGCTACAGATACGCAGTATTTT. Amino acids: CASSEFTATDTQYF.

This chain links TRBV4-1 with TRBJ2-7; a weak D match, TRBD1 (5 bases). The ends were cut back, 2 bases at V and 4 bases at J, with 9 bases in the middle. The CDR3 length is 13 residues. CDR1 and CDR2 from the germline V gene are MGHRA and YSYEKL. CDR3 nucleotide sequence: TGCGCCAGCAGCCAAAGGGGCGAGTACGAGCAGTACTTC. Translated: CASSQRGEYEQYF.